This T cell receptor (beta chain) was retrieved from a study of blood T cell repertoires in COVID-19. In the study overall: COVID-19 samples collected from the United States, Italy and Spain covered acute and convalescent phases. PBMCs, B-cell-depleted T cells, or T cells provided the cDNA or gDNA that made up the material.

Study processing details: From reference gene primer amplification, estimates of nucleated cell counts were derived. Some clones are missing from TCRdb's copy, which holds only in-frame ones; the method was immunoSEQ multiplex PCR. V, J and clone size reflect that table, while D and trimming were determined from the DNA. This sample has 150,000 to 200,000 clones; over 90% occur once, and the top ten carry approximately 0.56%. A single count supports this clone. The sequence was collected from a man in his fifties with acute or convalescent COVID-19. The sample consisted of peripheral blood.

The CDR3 loop is CSVIEVAEQYF. CDR3 sequence (DNA): TGCAGCGTTATAGAGGTAGCCGAGCAGTACTTC. V and J are TRBV29-1 and TRBJ2-7; no clear D. The CDR3 length is 11 residues. Germline CDR1 is SQVTM and CDR2 is ANQGSEA. Trimming shortened V by 5 bases and J by 6 bases, and 11 bases separated the two germline ends.